The clone carrying this TCR beta chain was recorded only once. Clones were read by immunoSEQ multiplex PCR, and TCRdb kept only the in-frame ones, dropping some. The sample lists 110,000 to 150,000 clones, 90% to 95% occurring once. Looked up from germline, CDR1 is MNHEY and CDR2 is SMNVEV (reference sequence). Losses at the gene ends were 0 bases for V and 4 bases for J; bases not matched to a gene: 11. The CDR3 is 20 residues long. The data originate from a study of cytomegalovirus exposure and HLA in healthy donors. Separate from the approximately 670-subject first cohort was the roughly 120-subject validation cohort, to which the donors belonged.

The V gene is TRBV27, the J gene TRBJ2-1; 14 positions match TRBD2. Sequenced input: PBMCs. This TCR derives from a man aged 18 to 30 in good health and CMV-seronegative. The CDR3 region is CASSLSLIRLAGGQYNEQFF. CDR3 bases: TGTGCCAGCAGTTTATCCCTTATTAGACTAGCGGGGGGGCAGTACAATGAGCAGTTCTTC.